Sample share makes the clone carrying this T cell receptor (beta chain) medium-sized. Germline lookup yields CDR1 DFQATT and CDR2 SNEGSKA (reference sequence). The CDR3 spans 14 residues. V lost 6 bases and J lost 8; bases outside the gene matches: 11. Until they underwent thyroid surgery, no patient had received any treatment. The data belong to a study of metastatic and nonmetastatic thyroid tumors. MiXCR was used by TCRdb to re-call the PCR reads. The sample shows about 20,000 clones, 25% to 30% of them seen only once. The chain links TRBV20-1 to TRBJ2-1; 9 nucleotides align to TRBD1. Sequenced input: tumor tissue. This clonotype was obtained from a female donor with papillary thyroid cancer or a benign thyroid nodule (not recorded which). Some clones in this sample may be carry-over from other donors' samples. The CDR3 sequence is CSASRDRVLDEQFF. The CDR3 nucleotides are TGCAGTGCAAGTAGGGACAGGGTTTTGGATGAGCAGTTCTTC.